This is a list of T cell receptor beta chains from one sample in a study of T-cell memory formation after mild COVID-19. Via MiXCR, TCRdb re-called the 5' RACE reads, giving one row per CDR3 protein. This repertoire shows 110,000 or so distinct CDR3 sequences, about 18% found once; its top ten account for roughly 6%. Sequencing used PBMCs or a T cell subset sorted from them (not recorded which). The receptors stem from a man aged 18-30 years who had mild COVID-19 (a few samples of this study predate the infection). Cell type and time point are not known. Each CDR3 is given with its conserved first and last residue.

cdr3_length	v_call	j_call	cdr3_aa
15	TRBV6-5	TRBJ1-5	CASSWTGSSNQPQHF
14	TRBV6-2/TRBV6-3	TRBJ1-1	CASLGPGRNTEAFF
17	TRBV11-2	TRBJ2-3	CASSLGQSGGRTDTQYF
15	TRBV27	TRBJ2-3	CASSGQGRRADTQYF
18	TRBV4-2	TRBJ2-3	CASSQDLAGGPSTDTQYF
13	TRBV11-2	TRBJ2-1	CASSLAREHEQFF
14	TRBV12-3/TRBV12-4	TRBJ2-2	CASSLAGGSGELFF
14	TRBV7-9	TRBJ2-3	CASSRQGEADTQYF
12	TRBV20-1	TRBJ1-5	CSARDGNQPQHF
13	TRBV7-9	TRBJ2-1	CASSAIQGNEQFF
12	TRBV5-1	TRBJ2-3	CASGVSGDTQYF
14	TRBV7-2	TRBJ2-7	CASSPSPGVDEQYF
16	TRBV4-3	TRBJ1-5	CASSQDLAARGQPQHF
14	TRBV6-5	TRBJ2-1	CASSYGRLVREQFF
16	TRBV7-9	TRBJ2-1	CASSPWTSGGMNEQFF
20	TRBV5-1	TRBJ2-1	CASSPRDRGTSGGVYNEQFF
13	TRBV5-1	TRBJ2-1	CASSADILNEQFF
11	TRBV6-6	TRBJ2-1	CASTEGGEQFF
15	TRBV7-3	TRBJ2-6	CASSLGGGGANVLTF
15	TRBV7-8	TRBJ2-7	CASSLRQISSYEQYF
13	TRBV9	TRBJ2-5	CASSVTGPETQYF
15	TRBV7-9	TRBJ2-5	CASSLGLAGQETQYF
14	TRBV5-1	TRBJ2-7	CASSIRDRAYEQYF
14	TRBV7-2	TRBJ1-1	CASRELMAGTEAFF
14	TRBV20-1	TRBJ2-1	CSAREVTGAGEQFF
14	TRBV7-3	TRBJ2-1	CASRRTGSGNEQFF
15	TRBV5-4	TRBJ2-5	CASSLASAQGETQYF
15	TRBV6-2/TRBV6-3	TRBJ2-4	CASSEDGLAKNIQYF
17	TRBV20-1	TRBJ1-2	CSAREGPPKTIYDGYTF
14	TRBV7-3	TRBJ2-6	CASSLNSGANVLTF
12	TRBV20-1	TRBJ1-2	CSARAPGGGYTF
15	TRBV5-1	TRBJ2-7	CASSRDGPTSYEQYF
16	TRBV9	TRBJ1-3	CASSVVPGNPGNTIYF
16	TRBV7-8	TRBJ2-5	CASSKNPGTRVETQYF
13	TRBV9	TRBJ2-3	CASSVATEDTQYF
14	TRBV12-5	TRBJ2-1	CASGGLAGPNEQFF
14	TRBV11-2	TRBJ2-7	CASSWDVRTYEQYF
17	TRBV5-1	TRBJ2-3	CASSRYARRGGPDTQYF
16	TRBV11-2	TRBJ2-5	CASSLDGPQVEGTQYF
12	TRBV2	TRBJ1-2	CASSALPDGYTF
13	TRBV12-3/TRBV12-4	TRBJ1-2	CASSFGRDYGYTF
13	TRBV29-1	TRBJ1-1	CSGSYRVDTEAFF
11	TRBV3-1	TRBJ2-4	CASSVGDIQYF
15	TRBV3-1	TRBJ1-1	CASSQDMKGYTEAFF
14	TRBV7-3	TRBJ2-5	CASSLTGGRETQYF
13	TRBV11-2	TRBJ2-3	CASSWAVTDTQYF
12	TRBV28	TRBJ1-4	CASSQRDEKLFF
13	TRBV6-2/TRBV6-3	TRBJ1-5	CASRDRREQPQHF
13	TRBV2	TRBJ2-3	CASSETAVDTQYF
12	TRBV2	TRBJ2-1	CATLLAPPEQFF
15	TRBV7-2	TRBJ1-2	CASSPDRSNNYGYTF
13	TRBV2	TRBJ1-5	CASAGTGRQPQHF
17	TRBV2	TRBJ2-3	CASSEIVWETSTDTQYF
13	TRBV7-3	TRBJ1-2	CASSFDRGSGYTF